Listed below are T cell receptor beta chains from one sample, sequenced in a study of cytomegalovirus exposure and HLA in healthy donors. TCRdb keeps only in-frame clones here, not all; method: immunoSEQ multiplex PCR. This sample's table has some 46,000 clones. The sample consisted of PBMCs. Receptors were obtained from a male donor in good health and CMV-seronegative. Both conserved end residues are part of each CDR3. D genes are given only for firm matches.

v_call	d_call	j_call	cdr3_aa	cdr3_nt
TRBV18	TRBD1	TRBJ1-1	CASSRQRGQNEAFF	TGTGCCAGCTCACGACAAAGGGGGCAAAATGAAGCTTTCTTT
TRBV29-1	.	TRBJ2-5	CSGDYGGQQETQYF	TGCAGCGGTGACTACGGGGGGCAACAAGAGACCCAGTACTTC
TRBV30	.	TRBJ2-1	CAWSAIREEQFF	TGTGCCTGGAGTGCTATTCGGGAAGAGCAGTTCTTC
TRBV28	.	TRBJ1-2	CASSLTRYGYTF	TGTGCCAGCAGTTTAACAAGATATGGCTACACCTTC
TRBV10-3	TRBD1	TRBJ1-1	CAAQGAIGVRGTEAFF	TGTGCCGCACAGGGGGCGATAGGTGTTCGAGGAACTGAAGCTTTCTTT
TRBV28	TRBD1	TRBJ2-5	CASRTGGETQYF	TGTGCCAGCAGGACAGGGGGAGAGACCCAGTACTTC
TRBV19	TRBD1	TRBJ1-1	CASSMWDSYTEAFF	TGTGCCAGTAGTATGTGGGACAGCTACACTGAAGCTTTCTTT
TRBV25-1	.	TRBJ2-1	CASSEGGRSHNEQFF	TGTGCCAGCAGTGAGGGTGGGAGGTCTCACAATGAGCAGTTCTTC
TRBV30	TRBD1	TRBJ2-5	CAWSVPTGMETQYF	TGTGCCTGGAGTGTACCGACAGGGATGGAGACCCAGTACTTC
TRBV7-2	.	TRBJ2-6	CASSLGLSGANVLTF	TGTGCCAGCAGCTTAGGGCTCTCTGGGGCCAACGTCCTGACTTTC
TRBV7-2	TRBD1	TRBJ2-5	CASSLLQGETQYF	TGTGCCAGCAGCCTCCTACAGGGGGAGACCCAGTACTTC
TRBV18	TRBD1	TRBJ1-1	CASSGQGNTEAFF	TGTGCCAGCTCAGGACAGGGGAACACTGAAGCTTTCTTT
TRBV5-1	.	TRBJ2-7	CASSPGEAGSLDEQYF	TGCGCCAGCAGCCCTGGGGAGGCGGGTAGTTTGGACGAGCAGTACTTC
TRBV6-1	.	TRBJ2-7	CASSDRGSYEQYF	TGTGCCAGCAGTGATAGGGGTTCCTACGAGCAGTACTTC
TRBV30	TRBD1	TRBJ2-1	CAWSVRGQGYNEQFF	TGCGCCTGGAGTGTACGGGGACAGGGCTACAATGAGCAGTTCTTC
TRBV12-5	TRBD2	TRBJ2-1	CASGSRLAGWDEQFF	TGTGCTAGTGGTTCCCGACTAGCGGGATGGGATGAGCAGTTCTTC